This TCR beta chain was observed in a study of OX40 agonist ivuxolimab in advanced cancers. As for the study in general: Mean age 60 years, range about 23 to 80; about 85% male. Earlier treatment with anti-PD-1, anti-PD-L1 or anti-CTLA-4 was permitted, and roughly 42% had received some.

The assay was immunoSEQ multiplex PCR, and TCRdb's table has in-frame clones only and misses some. The data show some 54,000 clones, over 60% seen once. This clone turned up a few times. Its antigen is undetermined. Study-wide results and limits: Low levels of normalized T-cell clonal expansion also appeared in some nonresponders.

The sample here was CD4+ or CD8+ T cells sorted from blood, taken in a trial of the OX40 agonist ivuxolimab. The clonotype was recovered from an adult with an advanced solid tumor such as melanoma, head and neck, liver or kidney cancer.

CDR3 region: CASREKGRAGNDGYTF. As DNA, the CDR3 is TGTGCCAGCAGAGAAAAAGGACGGGCCGGGAACGATGGCTACACCTTC. The rearrangement joins TRBV2 to TRBJ1-2; D is uncertain. This CDR3 has 16 amino acids. With 6 bases removed from V and 6 bases from J, the gap between germline ends came to 23 bases. Germline CDR1 is SNHLY and CDR2 is FYNNEI.